Presented here are 10 T cell receptor beta chains from one specimen sequenced in a study of T-cell reconstitution after alpha-beta-depleted transplantation in children. This sample's TCRbeta library carried unique molecular identifier barcodes. One entry per CDR3 protein results from TCRdb running MiXCR on the PCR reads. This sample has around 440,000 distinct CDR3 sequences, with about a sixth found just once. The specimen comprised PBMCs, mostly from graft donor cells, sampled 360 days after TCRalphabeta/CD19-depleted stem cell transplant. These receptor sequences come from a boy in the first two years of life who had a stem cell transplant for Wiskott-Aldrich syndrome, so the T cells may come from the graft donor.

There are many counts of this clonotype. The chain uses TRBV4-2 and TRBJ2-7; TRBD2 is a possible D gene (6 bases). V was clipped by 0 bases and J by 0 bases, with 18 bases between them. Per the germline V gene, CDR1 is LGHNA and CDR2 is YNFKEQ. The CDR3 loop spans 18 amino acids. CDR3 amino acids: CASSQDGGAGNSSYEQYF. In nucleotides, the CDR3 is TGTGCCAGCAGCCAAGACGGGGGAGCAGGGAACAGCTCCTACGAGCAGTACTTC.

This sequence joins TRBV3-1 and TRBJ2-7; 10 bases fit TRBD1. This CDR3 spans 20 amino acids. Germline CDR1 reads LGHDT; CDR2 reads YNNKEL (reference sequence). With V trimmed by 5 bases and J by 4 bases, 23 bases remained unmatched. This CDR3 is CASSSSPVRPWDRGRYEQYF. For the CDR3, the DNA is TGTGCCAGCAGCTCCTCGCCGGTCCGGCCTTGGGACAGGGGAAGGTACGAGCAGTACTTC.

This clonotype showed up many times. The genes are TRBV6-6 and TRBJ1-1; D may be TRBD1 (6 bases). The CDR3 runs 12 residues. The germline CDR1 and CDR2 sequences are MNHNY and SVGAGI (reference sequence). With 5 bases removed from V and 5 bases from J, the gap between germline ends came to 9 bases. The CDR3 DNA is TGTGCCAGCAGTCTCACAGGGACTGAAGCTTTCTTT. Amino acids: CASSLTGTEAFF.

The chain recombines TRBV6-1 with TRBJ1-2, with TRBD1 identical over 9 bases. Losses at the gene ends were 8 bases for V and 11 bases for J; bases not matched to a gene: 12. CDR3 length: 13 amino acids. Per germline, CDR1 MNHNS and CDR2 SASEGT. The CDR3 sequence is CASHTGTGKGYTF. Here the CDR3 DNA reads TGTGCCAGCCACACCGGGACAGGGAAGGGATACACCTTC.

This sequence joins TRBV5-1 and TRBJ2-1; D remains unclear. The germline gives CDR1 SGHRS, CDR2 YFSETQ. The CDR3 consists of 17 residues. V lost 0 bases to trimming and J lost 3 bases, with 16 bases between them. CDR3 DNA: TGCGCCAGCAGCTTGGCCATTGGGAACGCCCTCTACAATGAGCAGTTCTTC. Its translation is CASSLAIGNALYNEQFF.

This clonotype was picked up a small number of times. V and J are TRBV5-1 and TRBJ2-7, with D maybe TRBD2 (6 bases). The CDR3 spans 16 residues. Germline V gene sequence: CDR1 SGHRS, CDR2 YFSETQ. V dropped 0 bases and J dropped 2 bases, with 15 bases sitting between them. The CDR3 here is CASSLALRGKAYEQYF. The CDR3 region has the DNA TGCGCCAGCAGCTTGGCCCTGCGGGGTAAGGCCTACGAGCAGTACTTC.

This chain joins TRBV24-1 and TRBJ2-1; 7 positions match TRBD1. V dropped 4 bases and J dropped 9; count of bases not matched to a gene: 11. Per the germline V gene, CDR1 is KGHDR and CDR2 is SFDVKD. The CDR3 runs to 15 residues. CDR3: CATSETATGISEQFF. In DNA form, the CDR3 reads TGTGCCACCAGTGAGACGGCGACAGGGATAAGTGAGCAGTTCTTC.

This rearrangement joins TRBV30 to TRBJ2-7; 11 positions match TRBD2. This CDR3 region has 14 residues. The J segment lost 2 bases and the V segment lost 0 bases, leaving 0 bases of the junction unmatched. CDR1 GTSNPN and CDR2 SVGIG come from the germline V gene (reference sequence). CDR3 sequence reads: CAWSVLAGAYEQYF. Written as DNA, the CDR3 is TGTGCCTGGAGTGTACTAGCGGGAGCCTACGAGCAGTACTTC.

This clonotype was recorded a few times. The CDR3 DNA reads as TGTGCCAGCAGCTTCCCGCGGCACCAAACTCTAAGACGAGGGGAACAAGAGACCCAGTACTTC. Protein product: CASSFPRHQTLRRGEQETQYF. This chain uses TRBV3-1 with TRBJ2-5; D might be TRBD1 or TRBD2, each matching 5 bases. CDR1 is LGHDT and CDR2 is YNNKEL in the germline V gene (reference sequence). CDR3 size: 21 residues. The ends were cut back, 5 bases at V and 2 bases at J, with 33 bases in the middle.

This sequence joins TRBV20-1 and TRBJ2-3, with 10 bases aligning to TRBD2. With 0 bases clipped from V and 3 bases from J, the junction kept 15 bases outside the gene matches. Germline V CDR1 and CDR2: DFQATT, SNEGSKA (reference sequence). This CDR3 comprises 19 residues. This CDR3 reads CSARDPRGASGGATDTQYF. DNA for the CDR3: TGCAGTGCTAGAGACCCCCGAGGGGCTAGCGGGGGTGCAACAGATACGCAGTATTTT.